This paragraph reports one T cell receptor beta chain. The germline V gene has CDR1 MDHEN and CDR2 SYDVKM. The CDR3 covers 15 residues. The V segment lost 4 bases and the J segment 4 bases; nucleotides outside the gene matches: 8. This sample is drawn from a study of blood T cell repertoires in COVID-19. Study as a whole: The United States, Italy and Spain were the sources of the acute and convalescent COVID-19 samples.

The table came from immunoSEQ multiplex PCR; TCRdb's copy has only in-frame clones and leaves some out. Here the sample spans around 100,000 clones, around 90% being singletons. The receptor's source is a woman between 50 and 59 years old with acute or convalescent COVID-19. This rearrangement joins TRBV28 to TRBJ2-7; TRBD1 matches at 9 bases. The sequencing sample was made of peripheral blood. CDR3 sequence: CASSSSGTGKYEQYF. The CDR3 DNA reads TGTGCCAGCAGTTCGTCCGGGACAGGGAAGTACGAGCAGTACTTC.